The subject of this entry is one T cell receptor (beta chain). Its matching antigen is unknown. The study pooled second doses at about 4 or about 12 weeks. The data belong to a study of T cell responses to AZD1222 COVID-19 vaccine. Study-wide results and limits: Donors skewed white British and female; clonal diversity was possibly underestimated. Close to half of spike-specific TCRs reportedly recognize unmutated variant regions.

With 2 bases removed from V and 7 bases from J, the gap between germline ends came to 2 bases. CDR3 length equals 9 residues. Germline loops: CDR1 DFQATT, CDR2 SNEGSKA (reference sequence). Sequencing was performed with immunoSEQ multiplex PCR; in TCRdb, only in-frame clones are kept and a portion is missing. The sample has more than 110,000 clones, 70% to 90% seen once. The J gene is TRBJ1-2, the V gene TRBV20-1; D is unclear. The receptor comes from an adult who received the AZD1222 COVID-19 vaccine. The source was peripheral blood, collected 28 days after the second AZD1222 dose. CDR3 nucleotides: TGCAGTGCTAGACCTGGCTACACCTTC. Translation: CSARPGYTF.